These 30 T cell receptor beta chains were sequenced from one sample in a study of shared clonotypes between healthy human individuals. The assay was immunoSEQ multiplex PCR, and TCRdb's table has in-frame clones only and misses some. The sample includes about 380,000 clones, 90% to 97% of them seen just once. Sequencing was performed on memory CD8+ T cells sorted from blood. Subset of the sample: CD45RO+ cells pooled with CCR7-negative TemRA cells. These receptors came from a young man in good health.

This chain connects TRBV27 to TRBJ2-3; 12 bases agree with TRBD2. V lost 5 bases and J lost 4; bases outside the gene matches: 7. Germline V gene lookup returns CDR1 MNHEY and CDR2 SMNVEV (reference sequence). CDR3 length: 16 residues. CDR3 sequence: CASSRLAGVGADTQYF. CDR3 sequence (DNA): TGTGCCAGCAGTCGACTAGCGGGAGTCGGCGCAGATACGCAGTATTTT.

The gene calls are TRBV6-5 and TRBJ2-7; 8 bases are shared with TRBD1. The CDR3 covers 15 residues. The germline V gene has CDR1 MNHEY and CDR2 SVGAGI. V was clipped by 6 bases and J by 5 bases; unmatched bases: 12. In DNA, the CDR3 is TGTGCCAGCAGATCCGGGACAGGAGGAGATAACGAGCAGTACTTC. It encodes CASRSGTGGDNEQYF.

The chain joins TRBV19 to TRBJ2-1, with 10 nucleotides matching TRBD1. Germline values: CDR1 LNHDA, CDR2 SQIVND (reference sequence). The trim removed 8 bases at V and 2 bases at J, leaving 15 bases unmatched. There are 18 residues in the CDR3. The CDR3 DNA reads TGTGCCAGTTCCGCCGGGTCCCCCGGGACAGGGGCCTACAATGAGCAGTTCTTC. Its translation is CASSAGSPGTGAYNEQFF.

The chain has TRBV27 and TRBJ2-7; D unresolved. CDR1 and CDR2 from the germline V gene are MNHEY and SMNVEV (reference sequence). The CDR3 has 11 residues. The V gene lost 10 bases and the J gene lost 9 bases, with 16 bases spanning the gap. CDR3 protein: CATPQGWGQYF. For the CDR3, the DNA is TGTGCCACCCCCCAAGGCTGGGGGCAGTACTTC.

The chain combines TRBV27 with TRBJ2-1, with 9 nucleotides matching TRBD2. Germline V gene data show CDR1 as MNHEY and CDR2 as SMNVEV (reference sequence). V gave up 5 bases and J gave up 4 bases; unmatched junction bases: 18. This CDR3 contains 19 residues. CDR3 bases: TGTGCCAGCAGTCCATTGCGGGGGGCGCTTAGCGGGAGATACAATGAGCAGTTCTTC. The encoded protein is CASSPLRGALSGRYNEQFF.

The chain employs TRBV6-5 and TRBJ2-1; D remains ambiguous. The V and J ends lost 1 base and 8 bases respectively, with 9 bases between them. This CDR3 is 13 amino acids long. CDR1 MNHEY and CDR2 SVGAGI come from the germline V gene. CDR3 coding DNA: TGTGCCAGCAGTTACTTTCGGATGGATGAGCAGTTCTTC. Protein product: CASSYFRMDEQFF.

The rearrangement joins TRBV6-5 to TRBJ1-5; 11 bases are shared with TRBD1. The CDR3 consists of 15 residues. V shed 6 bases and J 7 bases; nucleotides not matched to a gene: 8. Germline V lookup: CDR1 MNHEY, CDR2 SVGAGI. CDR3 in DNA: TGTGCCAGCAGCGGGACAGGGGGTTCAAGACAGCCCCAGCATTTT. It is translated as CASSGTGGSRQPQHF.

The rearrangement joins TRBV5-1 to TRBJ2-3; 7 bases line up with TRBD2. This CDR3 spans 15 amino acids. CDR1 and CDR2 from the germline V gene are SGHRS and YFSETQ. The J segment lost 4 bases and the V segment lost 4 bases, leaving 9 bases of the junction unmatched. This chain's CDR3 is CASSIVGRESDTQYF. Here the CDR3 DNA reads TGCGCCAGCAGCATAGTCGGGCGGGAGTCAGATACGCAGTATTTT.

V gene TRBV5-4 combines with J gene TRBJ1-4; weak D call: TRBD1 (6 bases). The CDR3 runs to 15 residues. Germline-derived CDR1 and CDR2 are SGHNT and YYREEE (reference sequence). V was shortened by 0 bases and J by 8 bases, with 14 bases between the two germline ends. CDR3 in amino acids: CASSLDRASEEKLFF. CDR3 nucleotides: TGTGCCAGCAGCTTGGACAGGGCGAGCGAGGAAAAACTGTTTTTT.

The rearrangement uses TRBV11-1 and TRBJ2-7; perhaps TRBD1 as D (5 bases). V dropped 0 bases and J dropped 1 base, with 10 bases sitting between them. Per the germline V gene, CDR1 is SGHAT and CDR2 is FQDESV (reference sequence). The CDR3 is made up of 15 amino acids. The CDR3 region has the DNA TGTGCCAGCAGCTTAGCGCGACAGCCATCCTACGAGCAGTACTTC. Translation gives CASSLARQPSYEQYF.

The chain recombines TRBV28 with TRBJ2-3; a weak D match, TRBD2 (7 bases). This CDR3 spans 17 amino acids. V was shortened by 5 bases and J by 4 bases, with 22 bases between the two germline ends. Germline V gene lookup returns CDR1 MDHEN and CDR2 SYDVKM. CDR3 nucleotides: TGTGCCAGCAGTGCTTCTCGGAGAGGGAGGGGGGCAGATACGCAGTATTTT. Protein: CASSASRRGRGADTQYF.

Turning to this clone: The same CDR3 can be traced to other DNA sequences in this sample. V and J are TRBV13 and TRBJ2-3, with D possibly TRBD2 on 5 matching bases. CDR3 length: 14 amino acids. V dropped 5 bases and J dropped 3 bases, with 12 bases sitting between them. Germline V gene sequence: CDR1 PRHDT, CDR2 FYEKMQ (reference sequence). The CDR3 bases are TGTGCCAGCAGCCCCGGACTGGGAACAGATACGCAGTATTTT. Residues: CASSPGLGTDTQYF.

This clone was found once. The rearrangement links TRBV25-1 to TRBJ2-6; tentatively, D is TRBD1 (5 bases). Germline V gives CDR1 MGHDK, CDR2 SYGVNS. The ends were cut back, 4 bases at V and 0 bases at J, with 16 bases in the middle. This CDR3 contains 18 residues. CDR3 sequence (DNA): TGTGCCAGCAGTGTGACGTGGGGCCCCTTCTCTGGGGCCAACGTCCTGACTTTC. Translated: CASSVTWGPFSGANVLTF.

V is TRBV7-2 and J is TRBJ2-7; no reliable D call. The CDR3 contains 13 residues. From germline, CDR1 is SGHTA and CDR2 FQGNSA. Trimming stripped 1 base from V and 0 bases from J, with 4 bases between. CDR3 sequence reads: CASSLGPSYEQYF. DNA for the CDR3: TGTGCCAGCAGCTTAGGCCCCTCCTACGAGCAGTACTTC.

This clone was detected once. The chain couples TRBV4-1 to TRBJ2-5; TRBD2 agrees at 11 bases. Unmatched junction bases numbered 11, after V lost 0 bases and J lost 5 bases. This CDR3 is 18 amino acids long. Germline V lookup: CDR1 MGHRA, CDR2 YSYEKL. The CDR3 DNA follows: TGCGCCAGCAGCCAAGATTGGGCTAGCGGGAGGCAGGGGGAGACCCAGTACTTC. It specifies CASSQDWASGRQGETQYF.

CDR3 in DNA: TGTGCCAGCAGCCAGGGGGAGGGCATCGACAATGAGCAGTTCTTC. Protein sequence: CASSQGEGIDNEQFF. This sequence joins TRBV4-2 and TRBJ2-1; 7 bases fit TRBD2. This CDR3 comprises 15 residues. Germline V gene lookup returns CDR1 LGHNA and CDR2 YNFKEQ. After removal of 3 bases from V and 5 bases from J, the junction contained 7 bases not matched to a gene.

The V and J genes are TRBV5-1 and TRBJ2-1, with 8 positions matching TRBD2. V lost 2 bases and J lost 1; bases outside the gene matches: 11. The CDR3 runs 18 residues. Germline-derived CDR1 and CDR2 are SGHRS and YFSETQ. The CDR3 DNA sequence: TGCGCCAGCAGCTTCCGCGGATCTGTAGCGGGATCCTACAATGAGCAGTTCTTC. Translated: CASSFRGSVAGSYNEQFF.

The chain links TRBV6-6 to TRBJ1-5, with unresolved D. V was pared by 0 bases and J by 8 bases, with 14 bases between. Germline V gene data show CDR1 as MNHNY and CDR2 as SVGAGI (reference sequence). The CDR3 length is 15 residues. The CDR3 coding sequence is TGTGCCAGCAGTTACTCGAGGCATCCAAGGGAGCCCCAGCATTTT. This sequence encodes CASSYSRHPREPQHF.

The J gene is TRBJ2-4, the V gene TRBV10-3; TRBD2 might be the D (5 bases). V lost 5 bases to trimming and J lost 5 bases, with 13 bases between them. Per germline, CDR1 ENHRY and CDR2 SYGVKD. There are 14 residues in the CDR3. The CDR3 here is CAISKTLEENIQYF. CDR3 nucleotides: TGTGCCATCAGTAAGACTTTGGAGGAAAACATTCAGTACTTC.

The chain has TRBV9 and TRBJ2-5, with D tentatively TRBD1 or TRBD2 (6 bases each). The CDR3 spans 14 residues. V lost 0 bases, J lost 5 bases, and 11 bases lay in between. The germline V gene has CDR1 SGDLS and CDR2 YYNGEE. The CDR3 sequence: CASSVDQGGETQYF. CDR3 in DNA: TGTGCCAGCAGCGTAGATCAAGGGGGGGAGACCCAGTACTTC.

CDR3 region: CASRREGGTEAFF. CDR3 in DNA: TGTGCCAGCAGGAGGGAGGGGGGCACTGAAGCTTTCTTT. The genes are TRBV2 and TRBJ1-1, with a weak D call TRBD1 (6 bases). Germline V gene sequence: CDR1 SNHLY, CDR2 FYNNEI. The CDR3 extends over 13 amino acids. The V end lost 6 bases, the J end lost 4 bases, and 12 bases lay between the germline ends.

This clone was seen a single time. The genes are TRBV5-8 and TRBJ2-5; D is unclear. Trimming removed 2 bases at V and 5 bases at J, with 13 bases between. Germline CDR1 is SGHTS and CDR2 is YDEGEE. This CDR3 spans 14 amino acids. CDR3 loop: CASSFRYGVETQYF. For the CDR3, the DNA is TGTGCCAGCAGCTTTCGATACGGTGTGGAGACCCAGTACTTC.

The CDR3: CATGRFSAGELFF. DNA for the CDR3: TGTGCCACCGGACGGTTTTCGGCCGGGGAGCTGTTTTTT. The rearrangement joins TRBV6-1 to TRBJ2-2; no definite D call. V was cut by 10 bases and J by 6 bases, with 15 bases left in between. The CDR3 has 13 residues. Germline V gene sequence: CDR1 MNHNS, CDR2 SASEGT.

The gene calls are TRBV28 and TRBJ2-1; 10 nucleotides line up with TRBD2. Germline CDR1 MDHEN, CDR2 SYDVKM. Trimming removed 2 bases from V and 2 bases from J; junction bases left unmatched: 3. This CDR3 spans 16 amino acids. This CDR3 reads CASSLLAGVPYNEQFF. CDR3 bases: TGTGCCAGCAGTTTACTAGCGGGAGTTCCCTACAATGAGCAGTTCTTC. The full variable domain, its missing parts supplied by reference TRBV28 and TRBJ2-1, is DVKVTQSSRYLVKRTGEKVFLECVQDMDHENMFWYRQDPGLGLRLIYFSYDVKMKEKGDIPEGYSVSREKKERFSLILESASTNQTSMYLCASSLLAGVPYNEQFFGPGTRLTVL.

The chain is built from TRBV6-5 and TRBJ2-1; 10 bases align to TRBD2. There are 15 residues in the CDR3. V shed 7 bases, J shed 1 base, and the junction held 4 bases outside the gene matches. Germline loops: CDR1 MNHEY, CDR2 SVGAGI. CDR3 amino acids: CASTASGSSYNEQFF. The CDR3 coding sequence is TGTGCCAGCACCGCTAGCGGGAGTTCCTACAATGAGCAGTTCTTC.

CDR3 DNA: TGTGCCAGCAGTGCCCCGGCCCCGGGAGCTGAAGCTTTCTTT. Its protein product is CASSAPAPGAEAFF. The rearrangement uses TRBV27 and TRBJ1-1; D is ambiguous. Per germline, CDR1 MNHEY and CDR2 SMNVEV (reference sequence). CDR3 length equals 14 residues. Trimming shortened V by 5 bases and J by 6 bases, and 16 bases separated the two germline ends.

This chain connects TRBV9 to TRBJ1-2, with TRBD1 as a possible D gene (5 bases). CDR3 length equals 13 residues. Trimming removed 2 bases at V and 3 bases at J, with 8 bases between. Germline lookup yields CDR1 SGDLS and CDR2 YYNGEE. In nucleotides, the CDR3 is TGTGCCAGCAGCGTCCCAGGGTACTATGGCTACACCTTC. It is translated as CASSVPGYYGYTF.

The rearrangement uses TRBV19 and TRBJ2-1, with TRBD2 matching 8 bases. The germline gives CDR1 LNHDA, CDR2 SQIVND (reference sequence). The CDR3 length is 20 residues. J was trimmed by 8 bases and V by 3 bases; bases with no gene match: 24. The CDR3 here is CASSMGTRREFGLGWHEQFF. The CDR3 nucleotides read TGTGCCAGTAGTATGGGGACTAGGAGGGAGTTCGGTCTCGGGTGGCATGAGCAGTTCTTC.

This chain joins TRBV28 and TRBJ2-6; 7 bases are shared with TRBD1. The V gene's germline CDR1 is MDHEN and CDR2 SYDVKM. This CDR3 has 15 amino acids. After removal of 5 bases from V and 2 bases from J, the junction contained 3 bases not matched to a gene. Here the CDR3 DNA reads TGTGCCAGCAGTCAAGGGGGCACTGGGGCCAACGTCCTGACTTTC. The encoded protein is CASSQGGTGANVLTF.

This CDR3 is CASSLGAGYEQYF. Written as DNA, the CDR3 is TGTGCCAGCAGTTTAGGGGCAGGGTACGAGCAGTACTTC. The V gene is TRBV27, the J gene TRBJ2-7; possibly TRBD1 for D (5 bases). V lost 2 bases and J lost 4, with 9 bases in between. The CDR3 totals 13 residues. Germline V CDR1 and CDR2: MNHEY, SMNVEV (reference sequence).